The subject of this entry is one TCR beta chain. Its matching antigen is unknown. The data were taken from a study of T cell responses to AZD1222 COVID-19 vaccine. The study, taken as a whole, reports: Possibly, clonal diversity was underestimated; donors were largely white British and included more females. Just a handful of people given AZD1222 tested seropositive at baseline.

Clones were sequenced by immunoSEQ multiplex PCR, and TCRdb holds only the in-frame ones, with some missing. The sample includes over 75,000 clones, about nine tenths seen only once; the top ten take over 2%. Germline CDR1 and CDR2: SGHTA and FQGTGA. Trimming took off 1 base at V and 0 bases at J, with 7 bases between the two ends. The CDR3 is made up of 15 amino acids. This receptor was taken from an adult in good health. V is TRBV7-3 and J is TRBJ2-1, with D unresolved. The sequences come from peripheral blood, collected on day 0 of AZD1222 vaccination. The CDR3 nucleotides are TGTGCCAGCAGCTTAAAGCCTAGCTCCTACAATGAGCAGTTCTTC. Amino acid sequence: CASSLKPSSYNEQFF.